What follows describes a single T cell receptor beta chain. Its antigen target is currently unknown. The cohort consisted of approximately 690 healthy bone marrow donors. At the time of sampling, every cohort member was nominally healthy, though immune exposures that went unrecorded were likely present. The donor tested CMV seronegative, placing the donor among the 352 seronegative members of the cohort. A peripheral blood sample was provided by each donor, and peripheral blood mononuclear cells were used for TCR beta sequencing. Genomic DNA was extracted from the blood cell samples with the Qiagen DNeasy Blood Extraction Kit. The library came from the immunoSEQ multiplex PCR assay. For the multiplex PCR, a mixture combining 60 forward primers for TCR Vbeta segments and 13 reverse primers for TCR Jbeta segments was used. The CDR3 region of rearranged TCR beta genes was amplified from genomic DNA by a multiplex PCR assay. Amplified TCR beta libraries were sequenced as 87-base-pair reads on the Illumina HiSeq System. From the authors' description of their analysis: A later analysis tallied 75 million to 95 million unique TCR beta chains across the 550 to 850 repertoires, and around 9.9 million of those chains were shared by two or more donors. Raw reads were error-corrected and collapsed into unique sequences by a nearest-neighbor algorithm in which closely related sequences were merged to remove PCR and sequencing errors. CDR3 sequences were aligned to IMGT reference sequences to assign V, D and J gene segments. Each retained sequence needed at least a six-nucleotide match to both a V gene segment and a J gene segment. Rearrangements were called productive when the CDR3 lacked stop codons and stayed in frame with V and J; all others were non-productive. Following IMGT convention, CDR3 was defined as the stretch from the second conserved V-encoded cysteine to the conserved J-encoded phenylalanine. The earlier analysis of 450 to 750 of the donors excluded any sequence lacking an unambiguous match to a single V gene segment. An earlier analysis of fewer than 750 of the donors called V segments functional above 56.7% productive rearrangements and segregating when the between-donor standard deviation exceeded 5%. A statistical classification framework was built to diagnose cytomegalovirus status from the catalog of TCR beta chain sequences. V and J gene assignment, in a later analysis, came from comparing TCR nucleotide sequences with IMGT/GENE-DB human TR gene sequences. A later analysis assigned CDR3 sequences and most-parsimonious VDJ recombination scenarios with the TCRdist pipeline. In a later analysis, every TCR beta chain was defined by the combination of its CDR3 amino acid sequence and its V-gene family, and reads without a unique V-gene family were dropped. In a later analysis, around 600 highly shared, low-generation-probability nucleotide sequences were removed to address suspected cross-contamination and a sequencing artifact. In a later analysis, a clonal expansion index was calculated for each public chain from normalized within-repertoire ranks of inferred template counts. In a later analysis, generation probabilities were computed with a VDJ recombination model fitted to out-of-frame rearrangements, and the resulting probabilities were checked against IGoR. In a later analysis, TCR-TCR, TCR-HLA and TCR-CMV co-occurrence was scored with hypergeometric tests, and a repertoire-size bias correction was applied to TCR pairs. In a later analysis, false discovery rates were estimated by permuting HLA or CMV assignments 20 times. A later analysis grouped co-occurring TCRs with DBSCAN, adding TCRdist sequence similarity when clustering within HLA-allele-positive subsets. Repertoires with fewer than 30,000 or more than 120,000 public chains were left out of co-occurrence clustering, as were about 5 repertoires with anomalous nucleotide sharing. TCRdb retrieved this table from immuneACCESS and kept in-frame rearrangements only. Not all clones are present; in checked studies, unresolved V genes account for under half, and no reason is known for the remainder. V, J and clone size are taken as reported in that table, and D and trimming were inferred from the DNA itself. Per the sample table, the count is over 45,000 clones. The leading ten clones occupy less than 2.5% of the sample.

This record comes from a study of cytomegalovirus exposure and HLA in healthy donors (dated by TCRdb to 2015 to 2018). Study-wide context: According to an earlier analysis of 587 of the donors, about 190 million T cells yielded 120 million or so unique TCR beta sequences and around 300 Gb of sequence data. About 300 gigabases of sequencing data and approximately 85 million unique TCR sequences were included in an early release covering 500 to 750 HLA-typed donors. Among the roughly 390 genotyped donors, approximately 82% belonged to the genetic ancestry cluster associated with self-reported Caucasian donors. The study was designed to test whether signatures of past pathogen exposure could be identified by cataloging public T cell receptors. The T cell repertoires of some 670 subjects were profiled by immunosequencing and related to cytomegalovirus serostatus. A separate validation cohort of 90 to 150 different subjects was used in addition to the 666-subject first cohort. High-throughput TCR immunosequencing, statistical association of individual TCRs with disease status, and machine learning were combined to predict cytomegalovirus infection status. A later analysis re-examined previously published TCR beta repertoires from hundreds of donors and added high-resolution HLA genotyping to investigate patterns of TCR occurrence. Rather than using new phenotypic data, the later analysis identified candidate immune exposures from TCR beta sequences and from how often those sequences occurred across donors. In an earlier analysis of 550 to 700 of the donors, high-throughput TCR beta sequencing was used to judge whether each TCR beta V gene segment behaved as functional or pseudogenic. Donor age, sex, ethnicity and CMV serostatus were collected together with the repertoire data. A later genetic analysis used genome-wide SNP genotypes for about 60% of the 666 donors, treating that subset as a discovery cohort. All discovery cohort repertoires had been generated on a single sequencing platform. Class I and class II HLA loci were covered by the typing at four-digit resolution. Typing coverage differed by locus: A, B, C, DRB1 and DQB1 were typed in about 620-630 donors, DQA1 in about 510, DPA1 in around 600, and DPB1 in roughly 470. A few DR-DQ haplotypes were treated as single units for association and clustering because of strong linkage in the cohort. Among 350 to 400 genotyped donors of the cohort, an average of roughly 240,000 unique TCR beta nucleotide sequences were sequenced per donor, around 20% of them non-productive. What the authors observed across the whole study: A group of highly shared sequence variants was considered likely to be a technical artifact of the sequencing pipeline. A few of the identified cytomegalovirus-associated TCR beta chains were confirmed in vitro to be specific for cytomegalovirus antigens. V-gene and J-gene trimming of TCR beta chains was associated with a missense DCLRE1C variant in a later genetic analysis, and the association was replicated in an independent cohort. Correlated functional status among segregating V segments might reflect linkage disequilibrium, but an unknown experimental factor could not be ruled out. A further reported finding was that TCR beta sequences accurately predicted the HLA-A and HLA-B alleles for most subjects in the first cohort. A later analysis found that most CMV-associated TCR beta chains appeared HLA-restricted, with HLA associations seemingly driven largely by CMV exposure. Because counts were too low, seventeen rarely observed V segments, including chromosome 9 orphons, were left out of the earlier analysis of a few hundred of the donors. The study listed 150 to 200 TCR beta chains as associated with cytomegalovirus. For the cohort, immune exposure information was limited to CMV serostatus. It was suggested by the authors that the approach could potentially be generalized to other disease states and immunological phenotypes. Most TCR sequences were observed very rarely across donors, whereas some public TCRs were present in many individuals. In this cohort, only TCR beta chains were sequenced, and detectable features were limited by the absence of alpha or paired-chain data. Because HLA typing was unavailable for some donors at each locus, only the typed subset was used in association tests. Presence/absence analyses assumed roughly uniform sequencing depth across donors, an assumption that may not hold. Several of the top co-occurrence clusters appeared to be linked to parvovirus B19, influenza, CMV and Epstein-Barr virus, according to a later analysis. According to a later analysis, TCR association rates differed among HLA loci, with DRB1 alleles showing the most associated TCRs and HLA-C alleles showing the fewest. Some IMGT-functional V segments, including TRBV6-2 and TRBV6-3, could not be distinguished by the 87-base-pair reads and were therefore excluded. Strong co-occurrence of HLA alleles, especially DR and DQ, made assigning TCR associations to individual alleles difficult. A later genetic analysis reported fewer N-insertions in productive TCRs among donors in an Asian-associated ancestry cluster than the roughly 700-donor mean. Broadly in line with IMGT annotations, most TCR beta V segments showed up in productive rearrangements about 87% or about 30% of the time in an earlier analysis of some 590 of the donors. The classifier was reported to diagnose cytomegalovirus status with high specificity and sensitivity in both the original cohort and the validation cohort. In a later analysis, HLA-associated TCR beta chains showed more clonal expansion and lower generation probabilities than non-associated chains that were equally common. In a later analysis, some 17,000 TCR beta sequences were associated with specific HLA alleles at a false discovery rate of 0.05.

The CDR3 runs 15 amino acids, cysteine and phenylalanine included. This entry keeps only the CDR3 DNA: 45 bases, framed from base 1. V gives up 3 bases and J gives up 0 bases, and the segment between their germline ends measures 12 bases. From a lookup of the germline V gene, CDR1 and CDR2 are SGDLS and YYNGEE. The receptor was derived from a woman aged 18 to 35 in good health and CMV-seronegative. The chain couples TRBV9 to TRBJ1-2, and the D gene may be TRBD1, 6 bases matching. The sequencing input was PBMCs. CDR3 reads: CASSAWTASNYGYTF. The DNA is as follows: TGTGCCAGCAGCGCGTGGACAGCATCTAACTATGGCTACACCTTC.